This section outlines one TCR beta chain sequence together with its context. The antigen it recognizes is unknown. No base quality values were provided; no much bigger clone lies one nucleotide off. The data stem from a study of shared T cell receptors in the human thymus (dated by TCRdb to 2020 to 2022). As for the study more broadly: The study examined how self-reactive, shared T-cell receptor alpha chains are generated in the human thymus.

Including cysteine and phenylalanine, the CDR3 has 13 amino acids. Only CDR3 DNA remains: 39 bases, in frame from the first base. The library came from the immunoSEQ multiplex PCR assay. The table was pulled from immuneACCESS by TCRdb, which kept in-frame rearrangements only. Such tables lose some clones; where checked, under half of the loss comes from unresolved V genes, and the rest has no known cause. The sample table contains about 660,000 clones; only one count was recorded for around 87% of them. Clones ranked in the top ten supply roughly 0.0089% of the sample. These data also featured in a second study, about human thymus T cells. As the second study states: In Finland, the donors were immunologically healthy infants who were having open corrective cardiac surgery for congenital heart defects. Thymus tissue was obtained as surgical resects removed during corrective cardiac surgery. Usage of V and J gene segments appeared to be biased in both the thymic and the peripheral blood repertoires. Highly overlapping thymic TCR repertoires among unrelated individuals were reported in the related research. The study described the TCR alpha and beta repertoires in under ten infant thymus samples and a handful of matching peripheral blood samples. The cohort included more than 5 male and a couple of female infants, with donor ages spanning 7 to 244 days. Thymocytes were freed from the tissue by mechanical means and kept at -70 degrees C as pellets of roughly 9-34 million cells. Genomic DNA was extracted from frozen cell pellets with a QIAsymphony instrument. Using the immunoSEQ multiplex PCR assay, the TCRB and TCRAD loci were amplified from a standardized quantity of quality-controlled genomic DNA. The V(D)J region was spanned by amplicons of a length sufficient to cover the CDR3 and to identify V and J genes. The amplicons were sequenced on an Illumina platform via the commercial immunoSEQ service. Primer bias and sequencing errors were corrected as previously described, and TCRAD and TCRB definitions were based on the IMGT database. immunoSEQ Analyzer 3.0 and VDJTools were used for repertoire analysis, which covered basic statistics, V/J segment usage, diversity estimates, rarefaction and pairwise overlap. To estimate diversity, the Chao1, ChaoE, Efron-Thisted, Shannon and inverse Simpson indices were applied, and diversity was also estimated on datasets down-sampled to the smallest sample. Repertoire overlap was determined by strict matching of CDR3 nucleotide sequence, V gene and J gene, and Jaccard-based multidimensional scaling clustering was applied. Thymus samples yielded on average around 800,000 unique TCRB clonotypes, compared with some 83,000 from blood samples.

Recombination joined TRBV21-1 with TRBJ1-2. TRBV21-1 is assigned pseudogene status. What was sequenced was thymocytes. The TCR sequence derives from a boy in the first two years of life with a congenital heart defect. Donor details come from another sample of the same person, matched by shared clones. Here is the DNA: TGTGCCAGCAGCAAGGGGGGGAACTATGGCTACACCTTC. It codes for CASSKGGNYGYTF.